This note documents a single T cell receptor (beta chain) sequence. The method was immunoSEQ multiplex PCR; TCRdb's version includes in-frame clones alone and lacks a portion of them. The sample carries about 2 million clones, roughly 94% recorded once. Germline CDR1 SEHNR, CDR2 FQNEAQ (reference sequence). V was pared by 3 bases and J by 1 base, with 15 bases between. The CDR3 covers 16 residues. The data were obtained in a study of shared clonotypes between healthy human individuals. The rearrangement links TRBV7-9 to TRBJ1-2; D might be TRBD1 (6 bases). The source material was naive CD4+ T cells sorted from blood. The subset was: CD45RA+ positively selected. This sequence was found in a man aged 18 to 30 in good health. CDR3 in amino acids: CASSFPAGELNYGYTF. The CDR3 bases are TGTGCCAGCAGCTTCCCGGCAGGGGAACTTAACTATGGCTACACCTTC.